This TCR beta chain was captured by sequencing in a study of spatial heterogeneity in lung cancer. In the study overall: Within raw reads, each unique TCR and UMI combination appeared on average more than ten times.

Each TCR cDNA molecule bore a unique molecular identifier. TCRdb recomputed calls from the 5' RACE reads with MiXCR, one row per CDR3 protein. The top ten clones hold under 30% of a sample with around 3,500 distinct CDR3 sequences, approximately 9.4% of them seen once. Germline CDR1 LGHDT, CDR2 YNNKEL (reference sequence). The V gene lost 1 base and the J gene lost 2 bases, with 14 bases spanning the gap. The CDR3 has 16 residues. This clonotype was recorded at least ten times. Documented time point: sample taken at primary tumor resection. From tumor, nontumor lung or frozen PBMC, whole RNA was taken unsorted for sequencing.

The sequencing used normal lung tissue next to the tumor, collected at surgery. The clonotype originates from a male donor with early-stage non-small cell lung cancer. This rearrangement joins TRBV3-1 to TRBJ2-5, with unresolved D. CDR3 sequence: CASSQVRPRGQETQYF. The CDR3 DNA reads TGTGCCAGCAGCCAAGTACGTCCCAGAGGACAAGAGACCCAGTACTTC.